This T cell receptor beta chain was recovered during a study of T cells after yellow fever vaccination. Concerning this clonotype itself: Its antigen is not identified.

Template switching with 5'RACE generated the TCR cDNA and added a universal primer site and UMIs. A single record per CDR3 protein comes from TCRdb applying MiXCR to the 5' RACE reads. Of roughly 150,000 distinct CDR3 sequences listed, about 7% were seen once; the top ten hold approximately 2.4%. The study's findings and limits: Within FACS-sorted repertoires, abundant clonotypes contaminating from the bulk population could be present. Detected again after the booster were most primary-vaccination clones, at almost 97% CD4 and approximately 90% CD8. Some clonotypes, a small share, were shared between CD4 and CD8 compartments.

J lost 1 base, V lost 4 bases, and 8 bases had no gene match. There are 17 residues in the CDR3. The germline gives CDR1 KGHSH, CDR2 LQKENI. The chain carries TRBV18 and TRBJ2-3, with TRBD2 matching over 10 bases. The material sequenced was CD4+ T cells sorted from PBMCs, taken 5 days after the first yellow fever vaccination. The sequence derives from a man between 18 and 29 years old who received the YFV17D yellow fever vaccine. The CDR3 DNA reads TGTGCCAGCTCACGAGGCGGACTAGCGGAGGGCACAGATACGCAGTATTTT. Amino acid sequence: CASSRGGLAEGTDTQYF.